This T cell receptor (beta chain) was retrieved from a study of CD4 T cells in relation to SARS-CoV-2 and coronaviruses. The study, taken as a whole, reports: Pre-pandemic and post-infection samples never came from the same donor.

Per germline, CDR1 MDHEN and CDR2 SYDVKM. V lost 6 bases, J lost 4 bases, and 18 bases lay in between. This CDR3 is 15 amino acids long. The method was immunoSEQ multiplex PCR; TCRdb's version includes in-frame clones alone and lacks a portion of them. This table has tens of thousands of clones, about three quarters appearing once. Worth noting for this clone: The target antigen is unknown.

The clonotype originates from an adult with COVID-19. V is TRBV28 and J is TRBJ1-2; possibly TRBD1 for D (6 bases). The sequencing input was memory CD4+ T cells from PBMCs, cultured in vitro. CDR3: CASRDGGYEGYGYTF. The CDR3 DNA is TGTGCCAGCAGGGACGGGGGCTACGAGGGCTATGGCTACACCTTC.